The 2 T cell receptor beta chains given below trace back to one sample, sequenced in a study of blood T cell repertoires in COVID-19. Sequencing used immunoSEQ multiplex PCR; TCRdb keeps in-frame clones, though not all of them. This sample has around 380,000 clones, with 81% found just once. Sequencing input: peripheral blood. The receptors here all came from a human donor with acute or convalescent COVID-19. The donor label of this sample is uncertain.

CDR3 bases: TGTGCCAGCAGTGTATCCGGGACAGGGAATGAAAAACTGTTTTTT. Translating gives CASSVSGTGNEKLFF. The chain uses TRBV2 and TRBJ1-4; TRBD1 agrees at 9 bases. Germline trimming cut 4 bases from V and 5 bases from J; bases unmatched to any gene: 5. The CDR3 is made up of 15 amino acids. Per germline, CDR1 SNHLY and CDR2 FYNNEI.

The J gene is TRBJ2-1, the V gene TRBV2, with a tentative D call TRBD2 (5 bases). Germline lookup yields CDR1 SNHLY and CDR2 FYNNEI. The CDR3 length is 11 residues. V lost 8 bases to trimming and J lost 9 bases, with 11 bases between them. DNA for the CDR3: TGTGCCAGCCGGCTAGCCGGTGAGCAGTTCTTC. This translates into CASRLAGEQFF.